Below are 9 T cell receptor beta chains sequenced from a single sample in a study of T cells in Graves' hyperthyroidism and ophthalmopathy. The source material, RNA transcripts, was used to amplify TCR beta CDR3 regions. HTBI primers were employed in a first-round RT-PCR of the TCR CDR3. TCRdb reprocessed the multiplex PCR reads via MiXCR and lists one record per CDR3 protein. The repertoire has fewer than 700,000 distinct CDR3 sequences, around 15% of them found once; the top ten carry 3% to 4.5%. Input material: blood. The receptors here all came from a woman younger than 45 with Graves' hyperthyroidism.

This clonotype has ten or more counts. The CDR3: CSARGGYEQYF. In DNA form, the CDR3 reads TGCAGTGCTAGAGGGGGGTACGAGCAGTACTTC. The chain carries TRBV20-1 and TRBJ2-7; D possibly uses TRBD1 or TRBD2 (5 bases each). Looked up from germline, CDR1 is DFQATT and CDR2 is SNEGSKA (reference sequence). The CDR3 sequence is 11 residues long. Trimming shortened V by 1 base and J by 4 bases, and 5 bases separated the two germline ends.

The gene calls are TRBV10-2 and TRBJ2-2; D gene unclear. The CDR3 is 14 residues long. Trimming removed 2 bases at V and 8 bases at J, with 12 bases between. Per the germline V gene, CDR1 is WSHSY and CDR2 is SAAADI. CDR3 sequence (DNA): TGCGCCAGCAGTGAGGGTGTTCAGATTGGGGAGCTGTTTTTT. This encodes CASSEGVQIGELFF.

The chain uses TRBV20-1 and TRBJ2-3; D not resolved. This CDR3 region has 12 residues. The V end lost 5 bases, the J end lost 2 bases, and 8 bases lay between the germline ends. The germline V gene encodes CDR1 DFQATT and CDR2 SNEGSKA (reference sequence). The CDR3 sequence: CSAYPTTDTQYF. Here the CDR3 DNA reads TGCAGTGCTTACCCGACCACAGATACGCAGTATTTT.

This clonotype was observed at least ten times. The rearrangement uses TRBV12-3 or TRBV12-4 and TRBJ2-5; D assignment may be TRBD1 or TRBD2 (5 bases each). Trimming removed 6 bases from V and 2 bases from J, with 10 bases in between. The CDR3 is 13 residues long. The chain's CDR3 is CASRPGPQETQYF. The CDR3 DNA reads as TGTGCCAGCAGGCCGGGGCCGCAAGAGACCCAGTACTTC.

Many counts were recorded for this clonotype. The chain recombines TRBV6-2 or TRBV6-3 with TRBJ2-5; 9 positions match TRBD2. The CDR3 loop spans 18 amino acids. With 6 bases clipped from V and 2 bases from J, the junction kept 16 bases outside the gene matches. Germline CDR1 and CDR2: MNHEY and SVGEGT. The CDR3: CASSPAPGLAPGQETQYF. The DNA of the CDR3 is TGTGCCAGCAGCCCTGCTCCTGGACTAGCGCCAGGTCAAGAGACCCAGTACTTC.

This clonotype was detected ten times or more. The CDR3 here is CASSGTGGGGGYTF. In DNA form, the CDR3 reads TGTGCCAGCAGTGGGACAGGGGGCGGTGGAGGCTACACCTTC. The chain combines TRBV28 with TRBJ1-2; 12 bases align to TRBD1. V lost 5 bases, J lost 8 bases, and 6 bases stayed unmatched. The CDR3 is 14 residues long. Germline values: CDR1 MDHEN, CDR2 SYDVKM.

This clonotype has just a few counts. The chain has TRBV12-5 and TRBJ1-1, with 9 bases matching TRBD1. The germline V gene encodes CDR1 LGHNT and CDR2 FRNRAP. The CDR3 covers 16 residues. Trimming removed 3 bases from V and 0 bases from J; junction bases left unmatched: 5. Here the CDR3 DNA reads TGTGCTAGTGGTTTTATACAGGGGGCAATGAACACTGAAGCTTTCTTT. Translating it yields CASGFIQGAMNTEAFF.

The chain uses TRBV27 and TRBJ1-6, with no clear D. Germline V gene data show CDR1 as MNHEY and CDR2 as SMNVEV (reference sequence). The CDR3 contains 20 residues. The germline V and J ends were trimmed by 3 bases and 6 bases, with 27 bases remaining between them. The CDR3 bases are TGTGCCAGCAGTTTTTGGGCCAACGGCCACATCACTCTGACTAATTCACCCCTCCACTTT. It translates to CASSFWANGHITLTNSPLHF.

This clonotype was recorded at least ten times. The rearrangement uses TRBV12-3 or TRBV12-4 and TRBJ1-1; 7 bases fit TRBD1. The CDR3 is 13 amino acids. J gave up 3 bases and V 6 bases, and 4 bases lay outside the gene matches. The CDR3 DNA reads TGTGCCAGCAGGGGGGACAGCTACACTGAAGCTTTCTTT. Translation: CASRGDSYTEAFF.